These 22 T cell receptor beta chains were sequenced from one sample in a study of blood T cell repertoires in COVID-19. The method was immunoSEQ multiplex PCR; TCRdb's version includes in-frame clones alone and lacks a portion of them. The sample holds approximately 180,000 clones, 76% seen once. Sequenced: PBMCs or T cells enriched from blood (not recorded which). The receptors shown here come from a woman in her 50s with acute COVID-19.

The J gene is TRBJ1-5, the V gene TRBV2, with TRBD1 matching 12 bases. The CDR3 is 20 amino acids. CDR1 is SNHLY and CDR2 is FYNNEI in the germline V gene. J lost 2 bases, V lost 4 bases, and 15 bases had no gene match. The DNA of the CDR3 is TGTGCCAGCAGTGGGACCGGGACAGGGGGCAGAAGTTTCGGCAATCAGCCCCAGCATTTT. It yields the protein CASSGTGTGGRSFGNQPQHF.

J is TRBJ1-5 and V is TRBV7-9; a weak D match, TRBD1 (5 bases). The CDR3 runs 16 residues. V dropped 1 base and J dropped 0 bases, with 10 bases sitting between them. Germline V gene sequence: CDR1 SEHNR, CDR2 FQNEAQ (reference sequence). DNA of the CDR3: TGTGCCAGCAGCTTAGAAGGGGCTTCTAGCAATCAGCCCCAGCATTTT. Its protein is CASSLEGASSNQPQHF.

The V call is TRBV9, the J call TRBJ2-5; TRBD2 agrees at 11 bases. CDR1 is SGDLS, CDR2 YYNGEE, per germline. The junction had 6 bases not matched to a gene; V was cut back by 0 bases and J by 5 bases. The length of the CDR3 is 16 residues. The CDR3 reads CASSVVLAGGRETQYF. In DNA form, the CDR3 reads TGTGCCAGCAGCGTAGTGCTAGCGGGGGGTCGGGAGACCCAGTACTTC.

This clone was seen once. V and J are TRBV6-5 and TRBJ1-1; D may be TRBD1 (5 bases). The germline V gene has CDR1 MNHEY and CDR2 SVGAGI. Trimming cost V 8 bases and J 5 bases, with 18 bases left between them. This CDR3 comprises 14 residues. In nucleotides, the CDR3 is TGTGCCAGCTTTAACGCAGGGTATCTTACTGAAGCTTTCTTT. It encodes CASFNAGYLTEAFF.

There are a few counts of this clone. V is TRBV4-1 and J is TRBJ2-1; 10 bases agree with TRBD1. The CDR3 length is 15 residues. Trimming removed 5 bases from V and 3 bases from J; junction bases left unmatched: 4. Per germline, CDR1 MGHRA and CDR2 YSYEKL. Written as DNA, the CDR3 is TGCGCCAGCAGCTCCTGGGACAGGGGCTACAATGAGCAGTTCTTC. Protein: CASSSWDRGYNEQFF.

The chain is built from TRBV6-5 and TRBJ2-5, with D possibly TRBD1 on 5 matching bases. This CDR3 spans 12 amino acids. Looked up from germline, CDR1 is MNHEY and CDR2 is SVGAGI. Trimming stripped 2 bases from V and 6 bases from J, with 7 bases between. CDR3 region: CASSYKGQTQYF. The CDR3 DNA follows: TGTGCCAGCAGTTACAAGGGGCAGACCCAGTACTTC.

The chain carries TRBV5-4 and TRBJ1-1; 9 bases fit TRBD1. V trimming: 4 bases; J trimming: 5 bases; junction bases outside the gene matches: 6. The CDR3 length is 14 residues. Germline V gene data show CDR1 as SGHNT and CDR2 as YYREEE (reference sequence). As DNA, the CDR3 is TGTGCCAGCAGCCCCAGGGACAGGGAGACTGAAGCTTTCTTT. Protein sequence: CASSPRDRETEAFF.

This clone was counted only a few times. V and J are TRBV13 and TRBJ1-1, with 8 bases matching TRBD1. CDR1 and CDR2 from the germline V gene are PRHDT and FYEKMQ (reference sequence). The CDR3 is 14 amino acids. J gave up 1 base and V 4 bases, and 2 bases lay outside the gene matches. This chain's CDR3 is CASSSQGANTEAFF. CDR3 coding DNA: TGTGCCAGCAGCTCCCAGGGGGCGAACACTGAAGCTTTCTTT. The full variable domain, with the rest looked up from reference TRBV13 and TRBJ1-1, is AAGVIQSPRHLIKEKRETATLKCYPIPRHDTVYWYQQGPGQDPQFLISFYEKMQSDKGSIPDRFSAQQFSDYHSELNMSSLELGDSALYFCASSSQGANTEAFFGQGTRLTVV.

The chain joins TRBV27 to TRBJ1-5, with D unresolved. This CDR3 has 15 amino acids. The ends were cut back, 3 bases at V and 4 bases at J, with 13 bases in the middle. Germline V gene data show CDR1 as MNHEY and CDR2 as SMNVEV (reference sequence). This CDR3 reads CASSFRPGGNQPQHF. CDR3 nucleotides: TGTGCCAGCAGTTTTAGGCCAGGTGGAAATCAGCCCCAGCATTTT.

The rearrangement joins TRBV9 to TRBJ2-4; D not certain. The CDR3 contains 15 residues. Germline V gene sequence: CDR1 SGDLS, CDR2 YYNGEE. Trimming shortened V by 0 bases and J by 1 base, and 8 bases separated the two germline ends. CDR3 DNA: TGTGCCAGCAGCGTAGAGGCGGTGGCCAAAAACATTCAGTACTTC. It codes for CASSVEAVAKNIQYF.

V gene TRBV4-3 combines with J gene TRBJ2-1, with 9 bases matching TRBD2. Germline V gene data show CDR1 as LGHNA and CDR2 as YSLEER. The V segment lost 0 bases and the J segment 5 bases; nucleotides outside the gene matches: 5. There are 16 residues in the CDR3. CDR3 bases: TGCGCCAGCAGCCAAGATGGAGCGGGGGGAAACAATGAGCAGTTCTTC. It translates to CASSQDGAGGNNEQFF.

A note on this clone: Other DNA sequences in this specimen translate into the identical CDR3. The chain has TRBV7-6 and TRBJ2-1, with D possibly TRBD1 on 6 matching bases. Germline V gives CDR1 SGHVS, CDR2 FNYEAQ. V dropped 5 bases and J dropped 0 bases, with 8 bases sitting between them. The CDR3 length is 14 residues. The CDR3 is CASSPRGSYNEQFF. CDR3 coding DNA: TGTGCCAGCAGCCCCAGGGGCTCCTACAATGAGCAGTTCTTC.

V gene TRBV19 combines with J gene TRBJ1-2; D may be TRBD1 (6 bases). Trimming took 4 bases from V and 0 from J, leaving 12 bases between them. Germline CDR1 LNHDA, CDR2 SQIVND (reference sequence). CDR3 length: 15 amino acids. DNA of the CDR3: TGTGCCAGTAGTACCCCGGACAGAGCTAACTATGGCTACACCTTC. As protein: CASSTPDRANYGYTF. The entire variable domain, with the rest obtained from reference TRBV19 and TRBJ1-2, is as follows: DGGITQSPKYLFRKEGQNVTLSCEQNLNHDAMYWYRQDPGQGLRLIYYSQIVNDFQKGDIAEGYSVSREKKESFPLTVTSAQKNPTAFYLCASSTPDRANYGYTFGSGTRLTVV.

In this sample, this clone turned up once. The J gene is TRBJ1-2, the V gene TRBV5-1, with D possibly matching TRBD1 (5 bases). Germline CDR1 SGHRS, CDR2 YFSETQ. The V end was cut by 0 bases, the J end by 3 bases, with 12 bases between. This CDR3 contains 15 residues. The DNA of the CDR3 is TGCGCCAGCAGCTTGGCCGCGGGGCTTGACTATGGCTACACCTTC. Translated, it gives CASSLAAGLDYGYTF.

V and J are TRBV4-2 and TRBJ1-3; 7 bases are shared with TRBD1. The V gene's germline CDR1 is LGHNA and CDR2 YNFKEQ. J gave up 7 bases and V 0 bases, and 6 bases lay outside the gene matches. This CDR3 is built from 15 residues. CDR3 residues: CASSQDRGESNTIYF. CDR3 DNA: TGTGCCAGCAGCCAAGACAGGGGGGAATCGAACACCATATATTTT.

CDR3 loop: CASRRTSGNTIYF. The CDR3 DNA is TGTGCCAGCAGACGGACATCTGGAAACACCATATATTTT. V and J are TRBV11-2 and TRBJ1-3; D possibly corresponds to TRBD1 (5 bases). V gave up 6 bases and J gave up 1 base, with 7 bases separating them. The CDR3 is made up of 13 amino acids. Germline V CDR1 and CDR2: SGHAT, FQNNGV.

This clone was observed at least ten times. The gene calls are TRBV5-4 and TRBJ1-2, with D hard to call. Germline CDR1 and CDR2: SGHNT and YYREEE (reference sequence). The CDR3 runs to 15 residues. The V and J ends lost 1 base and 8 bases respectively, with 18 bases between them. The CDR3 region has the DNA TGTGCCAGCAGCTTGCGCGGGATAGAGTCCTACGGCTACACCTTC. Its translation is CASSLRGIESYGYTF. Full variable domain (outside the CDR3, taken from reference TRBV5-4 and TRBJ1-2): ETGVTQSPTHLIKTRGQQVTLRCSSQSGHNTVSWYQQALGQGPQFIFQYYREEENGRGNFPPRFSGLQFPNYSSELNVNALELDDSALYLCASSLRGIESYGYTFGSGTRLTVV.

This clone has only a few counts. The chain joins TRBV6-5 to TRBJ1-1, with a possible D match to TRBD1 (6 bases). This CDR3 has 13 amino acids. Per germline, CDR1 MNHEY and CDR2 SVGAGI. Trimming removed 8 bases at V and 0 bases at J, with 10 bases between. The CDR3 DNA sequence: TGTGCCAGCGAGACAGGTCTGAACACTGAAGCTTTCTTT. Protein product: CASETGLNTEAFF.

The chain links TRBV4-1 to TRBJ1-1; maybe TRBD1 (5 bases). Trimming took off 3 bases at V and 1 base at J, with 12 bases between the two ends. The V gene's germline CDR1 is MGHRA and CDR2 YSYEKL. This CDR3 region has 15 residues. CDR3 protein: CASSQVGGKNTEAFF. The CDR3 DNA sequence: TGCGCCAGCAGCCAGGTGGGGGGGAAGAACACTGAAGCTTTCTTT.

This clone was recorded at least ten times. V and J are TRBV9 and TRBJ1-3; D call uncertain. V was shortened by 4 bases and J by 2 bases, with 10 bases between the two germline ends. CDR3 length equals 14 residues. Germline V CDR1 and CDR2: SGDLS, YYNGEE. This CDR3 reads CASSYSRAGNTIYF. DNA of the CDR3: TGTGCCAGCAGCTATTCTCGCGCTGGAAACACCATATATTTT.

V and J are TRBV6-5 and TRBJ1-2, with D tentatively TRBD1 (6 bases). Trimming stripped 8 bases from V and 4 bases from J, with 17 bases between. CDR3 size: 14 residues. The germline V gene encodes CDR1 MNHEY and CDR2 SVGAGI. CDR3 protein: CASGKGGASYGYTF. The DNA for the CDR3 is TGTGCCAGCGGAAAGGGGGGGGCGAGCTATGGCTACACCTTC.

This clone was found a few times. The chain recombines TRBV27 with TRBJ1-5; D is unresolved. CDR1 is MNHEY, CDR2 SMNVEV, per germline (reference sequence). CDR3 size: 13 residues. With 3 bases removed from V and 7 bases from J, the gap between germline ends came to 10 bases. The chain's CDR3 is CASSFSQRQPQHF. For the CDR3, the DNA is TGTGCCAGCAGTTTTTCACAGCGGCAGCCCCAGCATTTT.